This entry features one T cell receptor (beta chain) sequence. The sample is drawn from a study of T cell changes during pregnancy in multiple sclerosis. Measured with immunoSEQ multiplex PCR; TCRdb has only the in-frame clones, and not every one. The sample lists about 44,000 clones, approximately 96% occurring once. This specimen was peripheral blood, taken in the second trimester of pregnancy. This receptor was taken from a female donor with multiple sclerosis, enrolled in a pregnancy study.

Here the CDR3 reads CATSRETSGTYTDTQYF. The DNA of the CDR3 is TGTGCCACCAGCAGGGAGACTAGCGGGACCTACACAGATACGCAGTATTTT. The chain carries TRBV15 and TRBJ2-3, with 11 bases lining up with TRBD2. Germline V gene data show CDR1 as LNHNV and CDR2 as YYDKDF (reference sequence). Unmatched junction bases numbered 7, after V lost 3 bases and J lost 2 bases. The CDR3 totals 17 residues.